This is a list of T cell receptor beta chains from one sample in a study of blood T cell repertoires in COVID-19. This table comes from immunoSEQ multiplex PCR, and its TCRdb copy is limited to in-frame clones, with some not included. The data hold around 100,000 clones, with 80% to 95% observed a single time. What was sequenced was peripheral blood. Receptors originate from a man between 65 and 79 years old with acute or convalescent COVID-19. CDR3s include the opening cysteine and the closing phenylalanine or tryptophan. A D gene is named only where the DNA matches it firmly. The size field is filled for only some rows; it gives once, few, many or a size class.

>NA|TRBJ1-2|NA|TRBV30
CAWRHPSGEMIGYTF
TGTGCCTGGAGACATCCCTCCGGGGAGATGATTGGCTACACCTTC
>TRBD2|TRBJ2-2|NA|TRBV4-1
CASSLRGLARTGELFF
TGCGCCAGCAGCCTCCGGGGACTAGCTAGGACCGGGGAGCTGTTTTTT
>NA|TRBJ2-3|NA|TRBV4-3
CASSQLSTDTQYF
TGCGCCAGCAGCCAACTGAGCACAGATACGCAGTATTTT
>NA|TRBJ2-2|NA|TRBV4-1
CASSHGQLGGSTGELFF
TGCGCCAGCAGCCATGGACAGTTGGGGGGGAGCACCGGGGAGCTGTTTTTT
>NA|TRBJ1-2|NA|TRBV19
CASTATGERRVGNYGYTF
TGTGCCAGTACTGCCACCGGGGAACGGAGGGTGGGTAACTATGGCTACACCTTC
>NA|TRBJ1-4|NA|TRBV25-1
CASSEYPPEKLFF
TGTGCCAGCAGTGAATACCCCCCGGAAAAACTGTTTTTT
>NA|TRBJ1-1|few|TRBV30
CAWSVPGRTEAFF
TGTGCCTGGAGTGTCCCAGGGAGGACTGAAGCTTTCTTT
>NA|TRBJ1-4|NA|TRBV7-9
CASSRLGVWEKLFF
TGTGCCAGCAGCCGGCTCGGGGTTTGGGAAAAACTGTTTTTT
>NA|TRBJ2-2|NA|TRBV7-9
CASSLGPAGELFF
TGTGCCAGCAGCTTAGGTCCCGCCGGGGAGCTGTTTTTT
>NA|TRBJ1-5|NA|TRBV9
CASSVGHSNQPQHF
TGTGCCAGCAGCGTAGGGCATAGCAATCAGCCCCAGCATTTT